This TCR beta chain was profiled in a study of naive and memory T cell subsets. Germline V lookup: CDR1 MDHEN, CDR2 SYDVKM. The CDR3 totals 16 residues. The V and J ends lost 5 bases and 6 bases, in that order; junction bases with no gene match: 9. In this sample, this clonotype turned up once. A UMI-containing oligonucleotide was joined by 3' ligation to the TCR cDNA template. Ligated cDNA underwent four rounds of PCR with nested alpha and beta constant region primers and SP2. For blood and skin samples, reverse transcription used TCR alpha and beta constant primers. TCRdb independently ran MiXCR on the 5' RACE reads; one entry per CDR3 protein. The sample has roughly 48,000 distinct CDR3 sequences; over 3.5% are singletons.

The sequence was collected from a female donor in good health. The J gene is TRBJ2-2, the V gene TRBV28, with TRBD1 identical over 10 bases. The DNA for the CDR3 is TGTGCCAGCAGTAAGAGGTCGGGACAGGGGTCCGGGGAGCTGTTTTTT. This gives the protein CASSKRSGQGSGELFF. Looking up the rest from reference TRBV28 and TRBJ2-2 gives the full variable domain: DVKVTQSSRYLVKRTGEKVFLECVQDMDHENMFWYRQDPGLGLRLIYFSYDVKMKEKGDIPEGYSVSREKKERFSLILESASTNQTSMYLCASSKRSGQGSGELFFGEGSRLTVL.